A selection of T cell receptor beta chains follows, all from one sample in a study of vaccination and CD4 T cells after COVID-19. Their recognized antigens are unknown. TCRdb independently ran MiXCR on the PCR reads; one entry per CDR3 protein. The sample lists 9,500 to 10,000 distinct CDR3 sequences, approximately 37% occurring once. Source material: CD4+ T cells from blood, cultured in vitro. The origin of the receptors is a human donor who had recovered from COVID-19. Both conserved end residues are part of each CDR3. The order of the fields is D gene, J gene, clone size, V gene, CDR3 protein, CDR3 DNA. A D gene is named only where the DNA matches it firmly. Size is stated for part of the rows, as once, few or many counts, or as a class when the clone is expanded.

NA TRBJ2-3 NA TRBV5-1 CASRKEVTDTQYF TGCGCCAGCAGGAAGGAGGTCACAGATACGCAGTATTTT
NA TRBJ1-1 NA TRBV3-1 CASSQAGNTEAFF TGTGCCAGCAGCCAAGCAGGGAACACTGAAGCTTTCTTT
NA TRBJ1-2 NA TRBV6-1 CASRPGTNYGYTF TGTGCCAGCAGGCCCGGGACTAACTATGGCTACACCTTC
NA TRBJ2-1 NA TRBV5-1 CASSRSGSSYNEQFF TGCGCCAGCAGCAGAAGCGGGTCGTCCTACAATGAGCAGTTCTTC
NA TRBJ1-3 few TRBV27 CASSRGKFGNTIYF TGTGCCAGCAGCCGGGGGAAGTTCGGAAACACCATATATTTT
NA TRBJ1-1 NA TRBV12-3/TRBV12-4 CASSFGRRNTEAFF TGTGCCAGCAGTTTTGGGCGCAGGAACACTGAAGCTTTCTTT
NA TRBJ1-2 NA TRBV7-9 CASNSYQGPYGYTF TGTGCCAGCAACTCGTACCAGGGTCCCTATGGCTACACCTTC
NA TRBJ2-3 NA TRBV7-9 CASSLIDRGTQYF TGTGCCAGCAGCTTAATCGACCGTGGTACGCAGTATTTT
TRBD1 TRBJ1-2 few TRBV7-7 CASSFPGTGGNGYTF TGTGCCAGCAGCTTTCCTGGGACAGGGGGTAATGGCTACACCTTC
NA TRBJ2-7 few TRBV19 CASMDRFSSYEQYF TGTGCCAGTATGGACAGATTTAGCTCCTACGAGCAGTACTTC
NA TRBJ1-2 medium-sized TRBV7-8 CASSFEGPPNYGYTF TGTGCCAGCAGCTTTGAGGGTCCCCCTAACTATGGCTACACCTTC
NA TRBJ1-2 NA TRBV19 CASSPGAGINYGYTF TGTGCCAGTAGCCCTGGGGCAGGAATAAACTATGGCTACACCTTC
NA TRBJ1-1 few TRBV27 CASSLERTRQAFF TGTGCCAGCAGTTTAGAACGCACGAGGCAAGCTTTCTTT
TRBD1 TRBJ1-2 NA TRBV19 CASSYGTGPLILYGYTF TGTGCCAGTAGTTACGGGACAGGGCCCCTTATCCTCTATGGCTACACCTTC
TRBD2 TRBJ2-1 NA TRBV6-2/TRBV6-3 CAGGLAGSSYNEQFF TGCGCAGGCGGGCTAGCGGGGTCTTCCTACAATGAGCAGTTCTTC
NA TRBJ1-1 NA TRBV6-2/TRBV6-3 CASSYSILPTDTEAFF TGTGCCAGCAGTTACTCCATCCTCCCAACTGACACTGAAGCTTTCTTT
NA TRBJ1-2 NA TRBV19 CASIPRATVGVYGYTF TGTGCCAGTATCCCTCGGGCCACGGTGGGAGTATATGGCTACACCTTC
NA TRBJ1-6 few TRBV11-3 CASSSARSSYNSPLHF TGTGCCAGCAGTAGCGCCCGGAGCTCCTATAATTCACCCCTCCACTTT
NA TRBJ1-1 NA TRBV4-3 CASSQEGWNTEAFF TGCGCCAGCAGCCAAGAAGGGTGGAACACTGAAGCTTTCTTT
NA TRBJ1-5 few TRBV6-7 CASSYSRPAVWPQHF TGTGCCAGCAGTTACTCCCGGCCCGCCGTATGGCCCCAGCATTTT
NA TRBJ2-5 NA TRBV12-5 CASGSFPFQETQYF TGTGCTAGTGGTTCGTTTCCTTTTCAAGAGACCCAGTACTTC
NA TRBJ2-5 NA TRBV19 CASTGTVREETQYF TGTGCCAGCACCGGGACTGTACGGGAGGAGACCCAGTACTTC
NA TRBJ1-6 NA TRBV2 CASSVGRDNSPLHF TGTGCCAGCAGTGTGGGACGGGATAATTCACCCCTCCACTTT
TRBD2 TRBJ2-7 few TRBV5-1 CASSFLTSGSYEQYF TGCGCCAGCAGCTTTCTCACTAGCGGTTCCTACGAGCAGTACTTC